This T cell receptor beta chain appears in the sequencing data of a study of neoadjuvant nivolumab and ipilimumab in lung cancer. Whole-study context: Patients got nivolumab 3 mg/kg on days 1, 15 and 29; combination added ipilimumab 1 mg/kg day 1.

Study-wide points: From pretherapy to surgery, tumor richness and clonality rose with dual therapy. Blood richness before therapy tracked richness in tumors resected after neoadjuvant therapy. Only a single major-pathologic-response sample was available for clonality analysis.

CDR1 and CDR2 (germline): SGDLS, YYNGEE. The V end lost 0 bases, the J end lost 1 base, and 23 bases lay between the germline ends. The CDR3 contains 19 residues. The assay was immunoSEQ multiplex PCR, and TCRdb's table has in-frame clones only and misses some. This sample has fewer than 35,000 clones, with around 80% found just once. Regarding this clone: Its antigen is unknown.

The TCR originated in an adult with non-small cell lung cancer. The sequencing used peripheral blood, collected before neoadjuvant nivolumab, alone or with ipilimumab. The chain is built from TRBV9 and TRBJ2-7; weak D call: TRBD1 (6 bases). CDR3 sequence: CASSVVRGQLRPASYEQYF. As DNA, the CDR3 is TGTGCCAGCAGCGTAGTAAGGGGACAATTGAGACCAGCGTCCTACGAGCAGTACTTC.